This T cell receptor (beta chain) is from a study of T cell responses to AZD1222 COVID-19 vaccine. Notes on the study in general: The study sampled repertoires only after the peak T cell response. Targets within unmutated variant regions were reportedly found for nearly half of spike-specific TCRs. A mostly white British donor set with more females was recruited, and clonal diversity was possibly underestimated. It was only a handful of AZD1222 recipients who were seropositive at baseline.

Repertoires were generated with immunoSEQ multiplex PCR, while TCRdb's copy carries only in-frame clones and drops some. The sample records roughly 100,000 clones, 86% being singletons. Concerning this clone: No antigen is known for it.

The CDR3 spans 16 residues. The germline CDR1 and CDR2 sequences are KGHDR and SFDVKD. The V and J ends lost 4 bases and 0 bases, in that order; junction bases with no gene match: 5. Here the sequenced sample was peripheral blood, taken on day 0 of AZD1222 vaccination. The gene calls are TRBV24-1 and TRBJ2-1; 7 bases line up with TRBD2. The receptor was derived from an adult in good health. The DNA for the CDR3 is TGTGCCACCAGTGACCCCTTAGCGGGCTCCTACAATGAGCAGTTCTTC. This translates into CATSDPLAGSYNEQFF.